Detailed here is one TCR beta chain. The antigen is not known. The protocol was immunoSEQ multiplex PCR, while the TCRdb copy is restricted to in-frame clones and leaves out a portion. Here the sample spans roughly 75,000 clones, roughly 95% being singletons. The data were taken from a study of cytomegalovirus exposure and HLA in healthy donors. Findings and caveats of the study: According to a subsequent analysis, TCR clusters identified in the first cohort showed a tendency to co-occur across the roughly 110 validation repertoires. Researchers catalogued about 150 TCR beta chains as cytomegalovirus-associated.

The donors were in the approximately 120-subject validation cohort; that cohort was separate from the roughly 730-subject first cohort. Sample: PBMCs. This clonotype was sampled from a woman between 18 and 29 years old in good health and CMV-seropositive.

The CDR3 region has the DNA TGTGCCAGCAGCTTGGGGAGAGGCGGGGCAGATACGCAGTATTTT. This codes for CASSLGRGGADTQYF. The J gene is TRBJ2-3, the V gene TRBV11-3, with a weak D call TRBD2 (6 bases). The CDR3 spans 15 residues. Per germline, CDR1 SGHNT and CDR2 YENEEA. Trimming left V 3 bases short and J 4 bases short, with 14 bases between.